These T cell receptor beta chains were read from a single sample in a study of T cell responses to AZD1222 COVID-19 vaccine. Libraries were prepared by immunoSEQ multiplex PCR; TCRdb keeps only in-frame clonotypes and omits some of them. Among approximately 74,000 clones listed, 86% were seen once. Material: peripheral blood, obtained on day 0 of AZD1222 vaccination. All receptors derive from an adult in good health. Both conserved end residues are part of each CDR3. D genes are given only for firm matches. A clone size is listed for some rows: how often the clone was seen (once, few, many), or a class if it is expanded.

v_gene,abundance,d_gene,j_gene,CDR3nt,CDR3aa
TRBV7-2,.,TRBD1,TRBJ2-5,TGTGCCAGCAGCCAGGACAGGGGGAAGGAGACCCAGTACTTC,CASSQDRGKETQYF
TRBV7-9,.,TRBD1,TRBJ2-7,TGTGCCAGCAGCTCAAAATTACCGGGACAGGGCTACGAGCAGTACTTC,CASSSKLPGQGYEQYF
TRBV3-1/TRBV3-2,.,.,TRBJ1-5,TGTGCCAGCAGTCCTAGGATCAATCAGCCCCAGCATTTT,CASSPRINQPQHF
TRBV7-6,.,TRBD1,TRBJ2-1,TGTGCCAGCAGCTTATTAAGGGGGCAGGGGGCCGATGAGCAGTTCTTC,CASSLLRGQGADEQFF
TRBV10-3,.,TRBD1,TRBJ1-1,TGTGCCACCCTGGGGTCCAATGAAGGGGGCGCGGACACTGAAGCTTTCTTT,CATLGSNEGGADTEAFF
TRBV9,.,.,TRBJ1-2,TGTGCCAGCAGCCGGACAGAGGCCTATGGCTACACCTTC,CASSRTEAYGYTF
TRBV29-1,.,.,TRBJ2-7,TGCAGCGTTGAACAGCCGACACGGATCTCCTACGAGCAGTACTTC,CSVEQPTRISYEQYF
TRBV19,.,.,TRBJ1-2,TGTGCCACCAACACGGGGGTCTATGGCTACACCTTC,CATNTGVYGYTF
TRBV28,.,.,TRBJ1-3,TGTGCCAGCAGTTCCGGCGGGCAGGGTCGAAACACCATATATTTT,CASSSGGQGRNTIYF
TRBV28,.,TRBD1,TRBJ2-1,TGTGCCAGCAGTTTAATGGACAGGGGTGAGGACAATGAGCAGTTCTTC,CASSLMDRGEDNEQFF
TRBV25-1,.,.,TRBJ2-7,TGTGCCAGCAGTGGCAGCCTCTACGAGCAGTACTTC,CASSGSLYEQYF
TRBV6-5,few,.,TRBJ2-5,TGTGCCAGCAGTTACTCGTTTGTAAGCCAAGAGACCCAGTACTTC,CASSYSFVSQETQYF
TRBV25-1,.,.,TRBJ1-2,TGTGCCACCTTGTTTAGTGGCTACACCTTC,CATLFSGYTF
TRBV14,.,.,TRBJ2-2,TGTGCCAGCAGCCCCGGGACGTTCTTAACCGGGGAGCTGTTTTTT,CASSPGTFLTGELFF
TRBV4-1,.,.,TRBJ1-1,TGCGCCAGCAGCCACGGGGCCTACAGGGAAATGAACACTGAAGCTTTCTTT,CASSHGAYREMNTEAFF
TRBV19,.,.,TRBJ2-3,TGTGCCAGTAGTACCGACAGGATTACAGATACGCAGTATTTT,CASSTDRITDTQYF
TRBV2,.,TRBD1,TRBJ2-7,TGTGCCAGCAGCAAGGACAGGGGGGACGAGCAGTACTTC,CASSKDRGDEQYF
TRBV7-9,.,TRBD1,TRBJ1-1,TGTGCCAGCAGCCAGGGACAGACGAACACTGAAGCTTTCTTT,CASSQGQTNTEAFF
TRBV2,.,TRBD2,TRBJ2-1,TGTGCCAGCAGTGAGCTAGCGGGACAGCACAATGAGCAGTTCTTC,CASSELAGQHNEQFF
TRBV3-1/TRBV3-2,.,.,TRBJ2-7,TGTGCCAGCAGCCATCGGACGGGCACCTACGAGCAGTACTTC,CASSHRTGTYEQYF
TRBV3-1/TRBV3-2,.,.,TRBJ1-2,TGTGCCAGCAGCCAAGATCGGGGACTAGTGGGCGGCTACACCTTC,CASSQDRGLVGGYTF
TRBV19,few,.,TRBJ2-4,TGTGCCAGTAGTATAGGGGGACGGATAGCCAAAAACATTCAGTACTTC,CASSIGGRIAKNIQYF
TRBV6-4,.,TRBD2,TRBJ2-5,TGTGCCAGCAGTGTCCAAGCGGGAGAAGGGGAGACCCAGTACTTC,CASSVQAGEGETQYF
TRBV19,.,TRBD1,TRBJ2-5,TGTGCCAGTAGTATAGAGGGGGACAGGGGGCACTTGGAGACCCAGTACTTC,CASSIEGDRGHLETQYF
TRBV6-5,.,TRBD1,TRBJ2-7,TGTGCCAGCGACAGGGATCGCTACGAGCAGTACTTC,CASDRDRYEQYF
TRBV15,.,TRBD1,TRBJ2-7,TGTGCCACCAGCGGTAGGACAGGCGCCGAGCAGTACTTC,CATSGRTGAEQYF
TRBV5-1,.,TRBD1,TRBJ1-2,TGCGCCAGCAGCCCATGGGACAGGAGATATGGCTACACCTTC,CASSPWDRRYGYTF
TRBV19,.,TRBD2,TRBJ2-6,TGTGCCAGTAGTACGACTAGCGGGGCTGGGGCCAACGTCCTGACTTTC,CASSTTSGAGANVLTF
TRBV7-9,.,.,TRBJ1-1,TGTGCCAGCAGCTCGGAAGACGGGGAAGCACTTAAAGAAGCTTTCTTT,CASSSEDGEALKEAFF
TRBV14,.,.,TRBJ1-1,TGTGCCAGCAGCCGTCATGGGGAGGGGACTGAAGCTTTCTTT,CASSRHGEGTEAFF
TRBV7-2,.,.,TRBJ1-5,TGTGCCAGCAGCGATAATCCGGGGGTCAATCAGCCCCAGCATTTT,CASSDNPGVNQPQHF
TRBV18,.,.,TRBJ1-1,TGTGCCAGCTCCCTACAGGGCCTCATGAACACTGAAGCTTTCTTT,CASSLQGLMNTEAFF
TRBV6-5,few,TRBD1,TRBJ1-5,TGTGCCAGCACGAGGGCAGGGGGCCAGCCCCAGCATTTT,CASTRAGGQPQHF
TRBV10-3,.,.,TRBJ2-7,TGTGCCATCAGGGGGATCACCTACGAGCAGTACTTC,CAIRGITYEQYF
TRBV29-1,once,.,TRBJ1-2,TGCAGCGTAGTACAGGGTGGCTATGGCTACACCTTC,CSVVQGGYGYTF
TRBV7-2,.,TRBD1,TRBJ1-2,TGTGCCAGCAGCTTAGGGGGACAGGTCTATGGCTACACCTTC,CASSLGGQVYGYTF
TRBV9,.,.,TRBJ2-3,TGTGCCAGCATTCCGGGAGTCTCTGGCACAGATACGCAGTATTTT,CASIPGVSGTDTQYF
TRBV12-1,once,.,TRBJ1-5,TGTGCCAGCAGCTCGTCTCAGCATTTT,CASSSSQHF
TRBV7-8,.,.,TRBJ2-5,TGTGCCAGCAGCTTAATCGTATCGGTTACGGAGACCCAGTACTTC,CASSLIVSVTETQYF
TRBV30,.,TRBD1,TRBJ2-2,TGTGCCTGGAGGGAACCGGGACAGGGAGACACCGGGGAGCTGTTTTTT,CAWREPGQGDTGELFF
TRBV18,.,.,TRBJ2-1,TGTGCCAGCTCACTAGACCTAGGAGCCAATGAGCAGTTCTTC,CASSLDLGANEQFF
TRBV24-1,.,.,TRBJ2-5,TGTGCCACCAGTGATGATGACAGGCCCCAAGAGACCCAGTACTTC,CATSDDDRPQETQYF
TRBV28,.,.,TRBJ1-2,TGTGCCAGCAGTTCGTCACCCATCAACTATGGCTACACCTTC,CASSSSPINYGYTF
TRBV6-2/TRBV6-3,.,.,TRBJ2-3,TGTGCCAGCAGTCCACGACTAGGCACAGATACGCAGTATTTT,CASSPRLGTDTQYF
TRBV18,.,TRBD1,TRBJ2-7,TGTGCCAGCTCCCGTTCCGGGACAGGGGTTGACGAGCAGTACTTC,CASSRSGTGVDEQYF
TRBV9,few,.,TRBJ2-7,TGTGCCAGCAGCGTATCCCCGGACGAAACCTACGAGCAGTACTTC,CASSVSPDETYEQYF
TRBV5-1,.,TRBD1,TRBJ2-7,TGCGCCAGCAGCGCCGCTGGGACAGGGAGGAACTACGAGCAGTACTTC,CASSAAGTGRNYEQYF
TRBV5-1,.,.,TRBJ1-4,TGCGCCAGCAGCTTAGGTGGGGCAACTAATGAAAAACTGTTTTTT,CASSLGGATNEKLFF
TRBV5-4,few,TRBD1,TRBJ2-7,TGTGCCAGCAGCTTTGGACAGGGGTTCTACGAGCAGTACTTC,CASSFGQGFYEQYF
TRBV11-1,.,TRBD1,TRBJ2-5,TGTGCCAGCAGAAACTGGGACAGGGAGTCGGAGACCCAGTACTTC,CASRNWDRESETQYF
TRBV10-3,.,TRBD2,TRBJ2-7,TGTGCCATCAGGGGGACGGAGCGGGGGTCGACCTACGAGCAGTACTTC,CAIRGTERGSTYEQYF
TRBV5-1,.,.,TRBJ1-3,TGCGCCAGCAGCTTGGGTCAGCGTAGCTCTGGAAACACCATATATTTT,CASSLGQRSSGNTIYF
TRBV29-1,.,TRBD1,TRBJ2-6,TGCAGCGTGCAACAGGGGTCTGGGGCCAACGTCCTGACTTTC,CSVQQGSGANVLTF
TRBV7-2,once,.,TRBJ2-5,TGTGCCAGCAGCTTACGCCAGGGTGGGGAGACCCAGTACTTC,CASSLRQGGETQYF